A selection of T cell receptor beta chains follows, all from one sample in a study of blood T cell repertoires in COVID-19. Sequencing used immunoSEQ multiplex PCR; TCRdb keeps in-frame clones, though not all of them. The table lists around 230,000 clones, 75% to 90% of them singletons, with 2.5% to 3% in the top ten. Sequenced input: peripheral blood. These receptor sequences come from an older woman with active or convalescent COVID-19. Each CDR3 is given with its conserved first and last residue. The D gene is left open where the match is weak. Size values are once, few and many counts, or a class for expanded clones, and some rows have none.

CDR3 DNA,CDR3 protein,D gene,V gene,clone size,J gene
TGTGCCAGCAGCGTATGGGGGACTAGCGGCAGCACAGATACGCAGTATTTT,CASSVWGTSGSTDTQYF,TRBD2,TRBV2,NA,TRBJ2-3
TGTGCCAGTAGTCCTCTCGAGCCCTACACAGATACGCAGTATTTT,CASSPLEPYTDTQYF,NA,TRBV19,NA,TRBJ2-3
TGTGCCAGCAGCCGACTAGCGGGAGTCCGCGGGCCCGAGCAGTACTTC,CASSRLAGVRGPEQYF,TRBD2,TRBV7-8,NA,TRBJ2-7
TGTGCCAGCGGTGGTGTGGCAGGGGGCGTCACTGAAGCTTTCTTT,CASGGVAGGVTEAFF,TRBD1,TRBV6-6,NA,TRBJ1-1
TGTGCCAGCAGTTACCGGGACGAGCAGTACTTC,CASSYRDEQYF,NA,TRBV6-5,NA,TRBJ2-7
TGTGCCAGCAGTGAAGTATATTGGACATCAGATACGCAGTATTTT,CASSEVYWTSDTQYF,NA,TRBV6-1,NA,TRBJ2-3
TGTGCCAGCAGCCAAGTCGGGGGGCCATACAATGAGCAGTTCTTC,CASSQVGGPYNEQFF,NA,TRBV3-1/TRBV3-2,NA,TRBJ2-1
TGTGCCAGCACCAAAAGGGTCCCAGGGGTGGATACGCAGTATTTT,CASTKRVPGVDTQYF,NA,TRBV28,NA,TRBJ2-3
TGCGCCAGCAGCCTGTTAGCGGGAGGGCCGGCAGATACGCAGTATTTT,CASSLLAGGPADTQYF,TRBD2,TRBV5-1,NA,TRBJ2-3
TGTGCCAGCCGGAGCGGGGGACAGGGCTCCTACGAGCAGTACTTC,CASRSGGQGSYEQYF,NA,TRBV28,once,TRBJ2-7
TGTGCCAGCAGGCCCGAAGACAAGGATTCACCCCTCCACTTT,CASRPEDKDSPLHF,NA,TRBV7-9,NA,TRBJ1-6
TGCGCCAGCAGCCTCGGGGTTCTAAACGAGCAGTACTTC,CASSLGVLNEQYF,NA,TRBV5-1,NA,TRBJ2-7
TGCGCCAGCAGCCCCTGGGGTTTGACAGACAGGGGGCTAAGAAATGAGCAGTTCTTC,CASSPWGLTDRGLRNEQFF,TRBD1,TRBV4-1,NA,TRBJ2-1
TGTGCCAGCAGCCAAGAAACAGGCGTTAATGAAAAACTGTTTTTT,CASSQETGVNEKLFF,NA,TRBV14,once,TRBJ1-4
TGCGCCAGCAGCCCGGGACAGGGCGCTGAAGCTTTCTTT,CASSPGQGAEAFF,TRBD1,TRBV5-1,NA,TRBJ1-1
TGTGCCACCAGCAGGCAAAGAGACACTGAAGCTTTCTTT,CATSRQRDTEAFF,NA,TRBV15,NA,TRBJ1-1
TGTGCCAGCAGCGGGTGGTCCGGGGTGAACACCGGGGAGCTGTTTTTT,CASSGWSGVNTGELFF,NA,TRBV9,NA,TRBJ2-2
TGTGCCAGCAGCTTAGCGCGAAGAAGTCACTATGGCTACACCTTC,CASSLARRSHYGYTF,NA,TRBV7-9,NA,TRBJ1-2
TGTGCCAGTAGTAGAGCCGGGACAGCAGAGCTCATATATGGCTACACCTTC,CASSRAGTAELIYGYTF,TRBD1,TRBV19,NA,TRBJ1-2
TGTGCCAGCAGTTACGCAAACAGGGGTGGCTACACCTTC,CASSYANRGGYTF,TRBD1,TRBV6-5,once,TRBJ1-2
TGTGCCAGCAGTCTCCTTCCCACCGGGAGGGTGCGCGAGCAGTACTTC,CASSLLPTGRVREQYF,TRBD2,TRBV28,NA,TRBJ2-7
TGTGCCAGCAGTGAAAGGGGGCCTAGCGGGAACAATGAGCAGTTCTTC,CASSERGPSGNNEQFF,TRBD2,TRBV2,NA,TRBJ2-1
TGTGCCTGGAGTATTGGATGGAGCAGAAACTATGGCTACACCTTC,CAWSIGWSRNYGYTF,NA,TRBV30,NA,TRBJ1-2
TGTGCCAGCAGTTTAGAGGACAGGGTTGACTACGAGCAGTACTTC,CASSLEDRVDYEQYF,TRBD1,TRBV28,once,TRBJ2-7
TGTGCCAGCAGTCCTCCGGGACAGGGTGCCCTCAGCAATCAGCCCCAGCATTTT,CASSPPGQGALSNQPQHF,TRBD1,TRBV28,NA,TRBJ1-5
TGTGCCAGCCCGACAGGGGATAAAGAAAAACTGTTTTTT,CASPTGDKEKLFF,TRBD1,TRBV7-9,NA,TRBJ1-4
TGTGCCTGGACGGACAAACAGGGGAGCTCCTACGAGCAGTACTTC,CAWTDKQGSSYEQYF,TRBD1,TRBV30,NA,TRBJ2-7
TGTGCCAGCAGTTACGGGGGCCGATTCGACACTGAAGCTTTCTTT,CASSYGGRFDTEAFF,NA,TRBV6-5,once,TRBJ1-1
TGTGCCAGCAGCTCGCGAGCGGCGGCCGCGAACACCGGGGAGCTGTTTTTT,CASSSRAAAANTGELFF,NA,TRBV5-5,NA,TRBJ2-2
TGTGCCAGCAGACGGGACAGCCTCTCTGGAAACACCATATATTTT,CASRRDSLSGNTIYF,TRBD1,TRBV6-5,NA,TRBJ1-3
TGTGCTAGCAGCGTAGCGGGAGGAATATACAATGAGCAGTTCTTC,CASSVAGGIYNEQFF,TRBD2,TRBV7-7,NA,TRBJ2-1
TGTGCCAGCAGCGCCGGGGCGGGGTCCTACAATGAGCAGTTCTTC,CASSAGAGSYNEQFF,NA,TRBV11-2,NA,TRBJ2-1
TGTGCCAGCAGCCAGGAAAGGTACACTGAAGCTTTCTTT,CASSQERYTEAFF,NA,TRBV5-8,NA,TRBJ1-1
TGTGCCAGCACCTACGGGGATGCAATAGAGACCCAGTACTTC,CASTYGDAIETQYF,NA,TRBV6-6,NA,TRBJ2-5
TGTGCCAGCTCACCCGCGACAGGAAGACTGTCGGACTATGGCTACACCTTC,CASSPATGRLSDYGYTF,NA,TRBV18,NA,TRBJ1-2
TGTGCCAGCAGCTTTCAGGCCTCCCGAAACTATGGCTACACCTTC,CASSFQASRNYGYTF,NA,TRBV7-2,NA,TRBJ1-2
TGCGCCAGCAGCCAGCAGGGGGAAAAACTGTTTTTT,CASSQQGEKLFF,NA,TRBV4-3,NA,TRBJ1-4
TGTGCCAGCAGCCAAGCGTCTAGCACAGATACGCAGTATTTT,CASSQASSTDTQYF,NA,TRBV7-3,NA,TRBJ2-3
TGTGCCATCAGACAGGGCCCGGAGGCTAATGAAAAACTGTTTTTT,CAIRQGPEANEKLFF,NA,TRBV10-3,NA,TRBJ1-4
TGTGCCAGCAGCCAGGGGACAGGCGAGCCCGAGCAGTACTTC,CASSQGTGEPEQYF,TRBD1,TRBV3-1/TRBV3-2,NA,TRBJ2-7